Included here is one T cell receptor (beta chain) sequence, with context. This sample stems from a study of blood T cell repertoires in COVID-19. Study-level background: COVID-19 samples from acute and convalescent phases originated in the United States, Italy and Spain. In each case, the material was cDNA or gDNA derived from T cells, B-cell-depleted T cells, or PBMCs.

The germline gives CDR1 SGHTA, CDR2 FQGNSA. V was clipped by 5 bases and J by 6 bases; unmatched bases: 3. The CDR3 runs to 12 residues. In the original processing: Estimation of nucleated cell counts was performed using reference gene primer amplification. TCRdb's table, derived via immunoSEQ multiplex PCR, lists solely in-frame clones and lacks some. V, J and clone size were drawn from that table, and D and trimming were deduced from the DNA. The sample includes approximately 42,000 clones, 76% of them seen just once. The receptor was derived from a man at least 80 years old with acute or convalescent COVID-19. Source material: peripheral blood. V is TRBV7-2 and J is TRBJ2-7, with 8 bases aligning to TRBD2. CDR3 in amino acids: CASSAGGAEQYF. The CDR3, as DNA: TGTGCCAGCAGCGCGGGGGGAGCCGAGCAGTACTTC.